This T cell receptor (beta chain) was obtained from a study of CD8 T cells in ankylosing spondylitis. Study-wide results and caveats: Existing reports had already noted some motif variants in reactive arthritis synovial fluid and blood. Significant enrichment of disease-linked clones was reported in matched ankylosing spondylitis synovial fluid.

Concerning this clonotype: Its target is unknown.

Trimming stripped 5 bases from V and 5 bases from J, with 12 bases between. The CDR3 covers 13 residues. CDR1 is SGHVS, CDR2 FQNEAQ, per germline. A single record per CDR3 protein comes from TCRdb applying MiXCR to the 5' RACE reads. The profile shows hundreds of thousands of distinct CDR3 sequences, about a fifth of them singletons. This receptor was identified in a female donor with ankylosing spondylitis or in good health (not recorded which). Material: blood, either unsorted or a sorted T cell fraction (not recorded which). The gene calls are TRBV7-8 and TRBJ1-1, with D unresolved. The CDR3 nucleotides are TGTGCCAGCAGCCTAATATCGGGAACTGAAGCTTTCTTT. Residues: CASSLISGTEAFF.